This T cell receptor beta chain was identified in a study of CD8+ T cells in alopecia areata. The treatment is: oral pan-JAK inhibitor, 5-10 mg twice daily. General study points: Expanded CD8+ clones among the top 100, and scalp clonality, were significantly decreased by tofacitinib. The study found that many expanded lesional clones persisted in scalp and blood during tofacitinib.

About this clone: Its matching antigen is unknown.

Following RNA extraction, reverse transcription yielded cDNA that acted as the sequencing template. TCRdb keeps only in-frame clones here, not all; method: immunoSEQ multiplex PCR. This sample has a few hundred thousand clones, with around 57% found just once. V was cut by 2 bases and J by 0 bases, with 9 bases left in between. The CDR3 has 15 residues. Germline V gene data show CDR1 as SGHTA and CDR2 as FQGNSA. The sequence came from a human donor with alopecia areata. The specimen was CD4+ T cells sorted from blood, collected at week 4, from a patient treated with tofacitinib. V and J are TRBV7-2 and TRBJ2-3, with D possibly being TRBD1 or TRBD2 (5 bases each). The CDR3 sequence is CASSLRGTSTDTQYF. Here the CDR3 DNA reads TGTGCCAGCAGCTTAAGAGGGACCAGCACAGATACGCAGTATTTT.